This passage covers 4 T cell receptor beta chains from one sample sequenced in a study of blood T cells in healthy people across ages. The authors ran a second PCR of about 7 to 12 cycles using a sample-barcoded 5' primer and a J-beta primer mix. TCRdb analysed the 5' RACE reads with MiXCR anew, one entry per CDR3 protein. The sample consists of about 1.6 million distinct CDR3 sequences, about 31% of them appearing once. Material: blood. These receptors were taken from a woman in her 30s in good health.

This clonotype was seen repeatedly, ten times or more. The rearrangement uses TRBV4-2 and TRBJ2-3, with D hard to call. V lost 1 base and J lost 3, with 8 bases in between. The CDR3 has 14 amino acids. The germline V gene encodes CDR1 LGHNA and CDR2 YNFKEQ. Here the CDR3 DNA reads TGTGCCAGCAGCCAAGGAAGGGCGACAGATACGCAGTATTTT. Encoded protein: CASSQGRATDTQYF.

The gene calls are TRBV28 and TRBJ1-5; D gene uncertain. From germline, CDR1 is MDHEN and CDR2 SYDVKM. This CDR3 region has 15 residues. Trimming left V 3 bases short and J 2 bases short, with 11 bases between. The CDR3 loop is CASSFDREGNQPQHF. DNA for the CDR3: TGTGCCAGCAGTTTTGACCGGGAGGGCAATCAGCCCCAGCATTTT.

With regard to this clonotype: This may come from a read error, since a much larger clone is one base off. This chain connects TRBV12-3 or TRBV12-4 to TRBJ2-3; 7 nucleotides agree with TRBD1. There are 15 residues in the CDR3. CDR3 sequence reads: CAGSLAPGGTDTQYF. As DNA, the CDR3 is TGTGCCGGCAGTTTGGCGCCAGGGGGTACAGATACGCAGTATTTT.

This clonotype appeared a few times. This chain links TRBV6-6 with TRBJ2-5; D possibly matches TRBD1 or TRBD2 (6 bases each). The CDR3 totals 13 residues. Germline CDR1 is MNHNY and CDR2 is SVGAGI (reference sequence). The V end lost 7 bases, the J end lost 0 bases, and 9 bases lay between the germline ends. The CDR3 DNA follows: TGTGCCAGCACGGGGGCGTACCAAGAGACCCAGTACTTC. This translates into CASTGAYQETQYF.